These 23 T cell receptor beta chains were all obtained from the same sample, sequenced in a study of blood T cell repertoires in COVID-19 (dated by TCRdb to the early 2020s). Receptor amplification or capture employed the immunoSEQ multiplex PCR assay. The clones in this table, taken by TCRdb from immuneACCESS, are in-frame only. Not every clone is retained; where verified, under half of the shortfall comes from an unresolved V gene, and the cause of the rest is unknown. The sample table lists approximately 240,000 clones, around 90% of them with a count of one. Nearly 6.5% of the sample goes to the ten largest clones. Sequences were obtained from PBMCs or T cells enriched from blood (not recorded which). Source of these receptors: a woman in her 30s with acute COVID-19.

The genes are TRBV29-1 and TRBJ2-2, with D possibly being TRBD1 (5 bases). Germline V gene sequence: CDR1 SQVTM, CDR2 ANQGSEA. CDR3 length: 12 amino acids. V was pared by 4 bases and J by 5 bases, with 8 bases between. Here the CDR3 DNA reads TGCAGCGTTGGAAGGGGAACCGGGGAGCTGTTTTTT. It specifies CSVGRGTGELFF.

The rearrangement links TRBV11-2 to TRBJ1-4; 11 nucleotides agree with TRBD1. CDR1 and CDR2 from the germline V gene are SGHAT and FQNNGV. The V segment lost 5 bases and the J segment 6 bases; nucleotides outside the gene matches: 8. This CDR3 is built from 16 residues. CDR3 DNA: TGTGCCAGCAGCGCCGGACAGGGGGCGTCTGATGAAAAACTGTTTTTT. It translates to CASSAGQGASDEKLFF.

The rearrangement joins TRBV2 to TRBJ2-6, with D perhaps TRBD2 (5 bases). The V end was cut by 5 bases, the J end by 4 bases, with 9 bases between. Germline V gene sequence: CDR1 SNHLY, CDR2 FYNNEI. The CDR3 runs 14 residues. The CDR3 region has the DNA TGTGCCAGCAGTCCCCTAGCAGGGGCCAACGTCCTGACTTTC. This codes for CASSPLAGANVLTF.

The chain has TRBV5-5 and TRBJ2-3; perhaps TRBD2 as D (6 bases). Germline CDR1 SGHKS, CDR2 YYEKEE (reference sequence). The CDR3 has 16 residues. Trimming took 4 bases from V and 0 from J, leaving 15 bases between them. CDR3 residues: CASSPPGTSSTDTQYF. Here the CDR3 DNA reads TGTGCCAGCAGCCCTCCAGGGACTTCTAGCACAGATACGCAGTATTTT.

The V call is TRBV18, the J call TRBJ2-1; TRBD2 matches 14 bases. The CDR3 contains 16 residues. With V trimmed by 6 bases and J by 7 bases, 8 bases remained unmatched. Germline V lookup: CDR1 KGHSH, CDR2 LQKENI. DNA for the CDR3: TGTGCCAGCTCCAGAGAGGGGACTAGCGGGAGTAATGAGCAGTTCTTC. This translates into CASSREGTSGSNEQFF.

The V and J genes are TRBV6-1 and TRBJ1-5, with D perhaps TRBD1 (6 bases). The V end was cut by 2 bases, the J end by 0 bases, with 8 bases between. This CDR3 spans 15 amino acids. The germline V gene encodes CDR1 MNHNS and CDR2 SASEGT. The CDR3 spells CASSESRGSNQPQHF. The CDR3 nucleotides read TGTGCCAGCAGTGAAAGCAGGGGTAGCAATCAGCCCCAGCATTTT.

The CDR3 DNA follows: TGTGCCAGCAGCTTGGCCCCTGGACAGGGTGAGACCCAGTACTTC. Translated: CASSLAPGQGETQYF. The genes are TRBV7-8 and TRBJ2-5, with 8 bases aligning to TRBD1. CDR3 length: 15 residues. V dropped 3 bases and J dropped 5; count of bases not matched to a gene: 8. Germline V lookup: CDR1 SGHVS, CDR2 FQNEAQ.

V is TRBV3-1 (or the pseudogene TRBV3-2) and J is TRBJ1-4; 7 bases agree with TRBD1. The junction had 5 bases not matched to a gene; V was cut back by 1 base and J by 0 bases. This CDR3 has 17 residues. Per germline, CDR1 LGHDT and CDR2 YNNKEL (reference sequence). The CDR3 bases are TGTGCCAGCAGCCAAGTCCGTGGGACAGCAACTAATGAAAAACTGTTTTTT. Translating gives CASSQVRGTATNEKLFF.

The chain joins TRBV12-3 or TRBV12-4 to TRBJ1-2, with D unresolved. Trimming left V 3 bases short and J 8 bases short, with 7 bases between. The CDR3 runs to 11 residues. CDR3 DNA sequence: TGTGCCAGCAGTTTCGCGGGAGGCTACACCTTC. It is translated as CASSFAGGYTF.

This sequence joins TRBV12-3 or TRBV12-4 and TRBJ1-2, with D unclear. This CDR3 has 13 residues. The ends were cut back, 3 bases at V and 3 bases at J, with 8 bases in the middle. CDR3 residues: CASSFEVYYGYTF. As DNA, the CDR3 is TGTGCCAGCAGTTTCGAGGTTTACTATGGCTACACCTTC.

V usage is TRBV7-9 and J usage is TRBJ2-1; D is ambiguous. This CDR3 is 14 amino acids long. The V and J ends lost 5 bases and 3 bases respectively, with 11 bases between them. Germline CDR1 is SEHNR and CDR2 is FQNEAQ (reference sequence). In DNA form, the CDR3 reads TGTGCCAGCAGCCCTACCCGGGTCTACAATGAGCAGTTCTTC. Its translation is CASSPTRVYNEQFF.

This clone came up a few times. V is TRBV7-2 and J is TRBJ2-1, with D possibly matching TRBD2 (5 bases). The CDR3 loop spans 16 amino acids. V lost 2 bases to trimming and J lost 1 base, with 12 bases between them. Germline CDR1 and CDR2: SGHTA and FQGNSA. This CDR3 reads CASSLSGSISYNEQFF. The CDR3 DNA sequence: TGTGCCAGCAGCTTATCTGGGAGTATTTCCTACAATGAGCAGTTCTTC.

The gene calls are TRBV27 and TRBJ1-5; 10 positions match TRBD1. Germline V gene data show CDR1 as MNHEY and CDR2 as SMNVEV (reference sequence). The CDR3 consists of 16 residues. The V gene end was trimmed by 5 bases and the J gene end by 6 bases; junction bases not matched to a gene: 10. CDR3 protein: CASSAGTGVWGQPQHF. The CDR3 region has the DNA TGTGCCAGCAGTGCAGGGACAGGGGTATGGGGTCAGCCCCAGCATTTT.

The CDR3 reads CASSSLGRGGTGELFF. The CDR3 DNA sequence: TGTGCCAGTAGTTCTTTGGGACGGGGGGGGACCGGGGAGCTGTTTTTT. The V call is TRBV19, the J call TRBJ2-2; 8 nucleotides line up with TRBD2. The CDR3 runs 16 residues. V was pared by 5 bases and J by 5 bases, with 10 bases of the junction left unmatched. Per germline, CDR1 LNHDA and CDR2 SQIVND (reference sequence). The variable domain in full, completed from reference TRBV19 and TRBJ2-2, reads DGGITQSPKYLFRKEGQNVTLSCEQNLNHDAMYWYRQDPGQGLRLIYYSQIVNDFQKGDIAEGYSVSREKKESFPLTVTSAQKNPTAFYLCASSSLGRGGTGELFFGEGSRLTVL.

This rearrangement joins TRBV5-6 to TRBJ1-6, with D unclear. Germline V CDR1 and CDR2: SGHDT, YYEEEE. V dropped 0 bases and J dropped 12 bases, with 13 bases sitting between them. The CDR3 is made up of 14 amino acids. CDR3 sequence: CASSLEVSRGPLHF. The DNA of the CDR3 is TGTGCCAGCAGCTTGGAGGTCAGTCGAGGACCCCTCCACTTT.

This clone was counted only a few times. The V and J genes are TRBV6-5 and TRBJ1-6; D is unresolved. Trimming cost V 6 bases and J 7 bases, with 13 bases left between them. This CDR3 has 14 amino acids. CDR1 and CDR2 (germline): MNHEY, SVGAGI. As DNA, the CDR3 is TGTGCCAGCAGAACCCACGGGGTCAATTCACCCCTCCACTTT. Translation gives CASRTHGVNSPLHF.

The V call is TRBV5-1, the J call TRBJ2-5, with 7 positions matching TRBD2. The V and J ends lost 3 bases and 2 bases, in that order; junction bases with no gene match: 10. This CDR3 is 16 amino acids long. Germline V lookup: CDR1 SGHRS, CDR2 YFSETQ. The CDR3 DNA sequence: TGCGCCAGCAGCTCGAATGTCGGGGGGACTCAAGAGACCCAGTACTTC. This encodes CASSSNVGGTQETQYF. The full variable domain, rest sourced from reference TRBV5-1 and TRBJ2-5, is KAGVTQTPRYLIKTRGQQVTLSCSPISGHRSVSWYQQTPGQGLQFLFEYFSETQRNKGNFPGRFSGRQFSNSRSEMNVSTLELGDSALYLCASSSNVGGTQETQYFGPGTRLLVL.

This chain connects TRBV18 to TRBJ1-4; perhaps TRBD1 as D (5 bases). Between the trimmed V and J ends, which lost 3 bases and 8 bases, there was a span of 13 bases. Germline values: CDR1 KGHSH, CDR2 LQKENI. The CDR3 totals 14 residues. The CDR3 loop is CASSPRQQQEKLFF. Here the CDR3 DNA reads TGTGCCAGCTCACCGAGACAGCAGCAGGAAAAACTGTTTTTT.

The chain employs TRBV12-5 and TRBJ1-2; D might be TRBD1 (6 bases). Trimming took 0 bases from V and 7 from J, leaving 15 bases between them. This CDR3 has 15 amino acids. Germline V lookup: CDR1 LGHNT, CDR2 FRNRAP. DNA for the CDR3: TGTGCTAGTGGTTTGGTCCCGTTGGTAGGGGGTGGCTACACCTTC. It specifies CASGLVPLVGGGYTF. The full variable domain, completed using reference TRBV12-5 and TRBJ1-2, is DARVTQTPRHKVTEMGQEVTMRCQPILGHNTVFWYRQTMMQGLELLAYFRNRAPLDDSGMPKDRFSAEMPDATLATLKIQPSEPRDSAVYFCASGLVPLVGGGYTFGSGTRLTVV.

There are a few counts of this clone. The chain is built from TRBV12-3 or TRBV12-4 and TRBJ2-1; D not certain. This CDR3 comprises 11 residues. CDR3 in DNA: TGTGGCATCTCGGTTTACAATGAGCAGTTCTTC. This sequence encodes CGISVYNEQFF.

The rearrangement links TRBV20-1 to TRBJ1-1; 7 bases match TRBD1. Germline values: CDR1 DFQATT, CDR2 SNEGSKA (reference sequence). The CDR3 contains 10 residues. Trimming cost V 7 bases and J 10 bases; bases outside gene matches: 6. The CDR3 DNA sequence: TGCAGTGTCGAGACAGGGCCAGCTTTCTTT. Translating it yields CSVETGPAFF.

The chain uses TRBV28 and TRBJ2-7; 7 bases are a match to TRBD1. Looked up from germline, CDR1 is MDHEN and CDR2 is SYDVKM. This CDR3 has 15 amino acids. The ends lost 5 bases at V and 3 bases at J; junction bases unmatched: 10. This CDR3 is CASSPLGQVSYEQYF. DNA of the CDR3: TGTGCCAGCAGTCCGCTTGGACAGGTGAGCTACGAGCAGTACTTC.

This chain uses TRBV6-5 with TRBJ1-3; TRBD1 might be the D (5 bases). V was clipped by 2 bases and J by 2 bases, with 10 bases between them. Looked up from germline, CDR1 is MNHEY and CDR2 is SVGAGI. The CDR3 runs to 15 residues. CDR3 loop: CASSYSGAAGNTIYF. The CDR3 DNA reads as TGTGCCAGCAGTTACAGCGGGGCGGCTGGAAACACCATATATTTT.